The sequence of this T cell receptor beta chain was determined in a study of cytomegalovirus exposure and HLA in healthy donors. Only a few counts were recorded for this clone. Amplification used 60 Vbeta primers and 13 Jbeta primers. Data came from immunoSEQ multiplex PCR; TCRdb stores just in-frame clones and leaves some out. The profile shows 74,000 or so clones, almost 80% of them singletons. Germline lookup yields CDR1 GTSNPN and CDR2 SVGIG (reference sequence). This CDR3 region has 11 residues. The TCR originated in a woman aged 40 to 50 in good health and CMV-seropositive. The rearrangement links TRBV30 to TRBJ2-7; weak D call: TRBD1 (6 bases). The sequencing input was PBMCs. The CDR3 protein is CAGAHSYEQYF. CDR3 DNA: TGTGCGGGGGCGCACTCCTACGAGCAGTACTTC.